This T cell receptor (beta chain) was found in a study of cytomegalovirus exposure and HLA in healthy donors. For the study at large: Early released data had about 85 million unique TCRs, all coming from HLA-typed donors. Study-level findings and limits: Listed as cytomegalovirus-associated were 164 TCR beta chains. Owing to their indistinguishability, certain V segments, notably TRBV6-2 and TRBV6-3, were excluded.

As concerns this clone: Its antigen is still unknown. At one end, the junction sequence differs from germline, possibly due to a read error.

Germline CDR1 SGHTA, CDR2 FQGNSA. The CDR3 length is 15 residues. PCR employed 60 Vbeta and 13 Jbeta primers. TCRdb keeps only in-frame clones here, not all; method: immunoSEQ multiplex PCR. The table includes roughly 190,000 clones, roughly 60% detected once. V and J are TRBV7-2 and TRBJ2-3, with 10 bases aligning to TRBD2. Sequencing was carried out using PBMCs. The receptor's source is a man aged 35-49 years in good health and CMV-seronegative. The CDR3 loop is CVSSLIAGGGDTQYF. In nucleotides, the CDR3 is TGTGTCAGCAGCTTAATAGCGGGGGGCGGGGATACGCAGTATTTT.